The TCR beta chain under discussion was sequenced for a study of long-term antiretroviral therapy in people with HIV. This CDR3 region has 15 residues. Trimming shortened V by 3 bases and J by 0 bases, and 9 bases separated the two germline ends. The germline V gene encodes CDR1 MGHRA and CDR2 YSYEKL. Sequencing used immunoSEQ v3.0 at survey level. Method: immunoSEQ multiplex PCR; TCRdb's copy keeps in-frame clones and lacks some. The sample yields tens of thousands of clones, about 95% seen once. The sequence was obtained from a man younger than 40 with HIV. The chain links TRBV4-1 to TRBJ2-4; D uncertain. The sample was unsorted PBMCs, taken 5.3 years after starting antiretroviral therapy. The CDR3 nucleotides are TGCGCCAGCAGCCAGGGATCGCTAGCCAAAAACATTCAGTACTTC. Encoded protein: CASSQGSLAKNIQYF.